What follows is one T cell receptor (beta chain) and its context. These data originate in a study of shared clonotypes between healthy human individuals. V was pared by 1 base and J by 2 bases, with 9 bases of the junction left unmatched. The CDR3 sequence is 17 residues long. Germline lookup yields CDR1 LGHNA and CDR2 YSLEER. The repertoire was sequenced with immunoSEQ multiplex PCR; TCRdb's copy has only in-frame clones and lacks some. The table shows about 2 million clones, with roughly 95% occurring only once. The receptor was isolated from a man in his late teens or twenties in good health. Material for sequencing was naive CD4+ T cells sorted from blood. The subset here: CD45RA+ positively selected. J is TRBJ2-5 and V is TRBV4-3; 8 bases are a match to TRBD2. The CDR3 region has the DNA TGCGCCAGCAGCCAAGTGATGGGCGGGAGGACTCAAGAGACCCAGTACTTC. Its protein product is CASSQVMGGRTQETQYF.